The 10 T cell receptor beta chains below were found in one sample sequenced in a study of radiation and T cells in renal cell carcinoma. Specified time point: blood 4 weeks post-SBRT, at nephrectomy. As for treatment: 15 Gy SBRT to primary tumor, nephrectomy 4 weeks later. The data were produced by immunoSEQ multiplex PCR, yet TCRdb's version contains in-frame clones alone and is incomplete. Of 60,000 to 95,000 clones in the sample, less than 85% were seen once. This specimen was blood, taken from a patient whose treatment included radiotherapy and nephrectomy. Every receptor here comes from a woman between 55 and 75 years old with renal cell carcinoma.

This chain uses TRBV2 with TRBJ2-3, with D tentatively TRBD2 (5 bases). Germline-derived CDR1 and CDR2 are SNHLY and FYNNEI. The CDR3 totals 14 residues. V lost 2 bases to trimming and J lost 4 bases, with 10 bases between them. The CDR3 is CASSELRVADTQYF. DNA of the CDR3: TGTGCCAGCAGTGAATTGAGGGTTGCAGATACGCAGTATTTT.

This chain joins TRBV28 and TRBJ2-1; D is uncertain. The germline V gene encodes CDR1 MDHEN and CDR2 SYDVKM. Trimming shortened V by 6 bases and J by 2 bases, and 14 bases separated the two germline ends. The CDR3 contains 15 residues. Here the CDR3 reads CASSQLNGPYNEQFF. CDR3 bases: TGTGCCAGCAGCCAGCTGAACGGACCCTACAATGAGCAGTTCTTC.

This clone has a handful of counts. The V and J genes are TRBV7-9 and TRBJ1-1; D is uncertain. This CDR3 is 13 amino acids long. V lost 1 base to trimming and J lost 2 bases, with 5 bases between them. Germline CDR1 and CDR2: SEHNR and FQNEAQ (reference sequence). The chain's CDR3 is CASSLESNTEAFF. The CDR3 nucleotides are TGTGCCAGCAGCTTAGAAAGTAACACTGAAGCTTTCTTT.

The genes are TRBV19 and TRBJ1-2, with D uncertain. The CDR3 consists of 12 residues. CDR1 is LNHDA and CDR2 is SQIVND in the germline V gene (reference sequence). V lost 7 bases and J lost 4, with 10 bases in between. CDR3 DNA: TGTGCCAGTAAGGGAGACCTCTATGGCTACACCTTC. Protein product: CASKGDLYGYTF.

This rearrangement joins TRBV28 to TRBJ2-5; 10 bases align to TRBD1. The CDR3 consists of 15 residues. Trimming at V came to 7 bases and at J to 5 bases, leaving 10 bases not matched to a gene. The germline gives CDR1 MDHEN, CDR2 SYDVKM. The DNA for the CDR3 is TGTGCCAGCAACCGAAGGGACAGGGGTGTGGAGACCCAGTACTTC. Its translation: CASNRRDRGVETQYF.

V and J are TRBV18 and TRBJ1-1; D unresolved. Germline V gives CDR1 KGHSH, CDR2 LQKENI. CDR3 length: 13 amino acids. V lost 3 bases and J 5 bases, leaving 10 bases between the germline ends. The CDR3 bases are TGTGCCAGCTCACCGAAAGCTAGGACTGAAGCTTTCTTT. It is translated as CASSPKARTEAFF.

The CDR3 protein is CASSLFGQETQYF. DNA of the CDR3: TGTGCCAGCAGCTTGTTCGGACAAGAGACCCAGTACTTC. The chain has TRBV5-6 and TRBJ2-5; no firm D call. This CDR3 comprises 13 residues. V lost 1 base and J 2 bases, leaving 6 bases between the germline ends. The germline V gene has CDR1 SGHDT and CDR2 YYEEEE.

The CDR3 region is CASSPEEGGPYNEQFF. As DNA, the CDR3 is TGCGCCAGCAGCCCCGAAGAGGGCGGGCCGTACAATGAGCAGTTCTTC. The gene calls are TRBV5-1 and TRBJ2-1, with a tentative D call TRBD2 (5 bases). Germline V gene data show CDR1 as SGHRS and CDR2 as YFSETQ. V dropped 4 bases and J dropped 4 bases, with 18 bases sitting between them. CDR3 length equals 16 residues.

This chain links TRBV27 with TRBJ1-2; D is unresolved. Trimming took off 6 bases at V and 5 bases at J, with 13 bases between the two ends. Germline assignment: CDR1 MNHEY and CDR2 SMNVEV (reference sequence). This CDR3 region has 13 residues. In DNA form, the CDR3 reads TGTGCCAGCAGCCTAGCAAAGGAATATGGCTACACCTTC. Translation: CASSLAKEYGYTF.

This clone appeared a single time. V usage is TRBV2 and J usage is TRBJ2-5; D is perhaps TRBD1 (5 bases). Trimming left V 6 bases short and J 9 bases short, with 17 bases between. Germline values: CDR1 SNHLY, CDR2 FYNNEI. There are 13 residues in the CDR3. This CDR3 is CASRQDPGSAQYF. The CDR3 DNA sequence: TGTGCCAGCAGACAAGACCCAGGGTCGGCCCAGTACTTC.